This is a list of T cell receptor beta chains from one sample in a study of OX40 agonist ivuxolimab in advanced cancers. Produced via immunoSEQ multiplex PCR; TCRdb's table is partial and in-frame only. The sample has 100,000 to 150,000 clones, less than 95% seen once. The sample in question was CD4+ or CD8+ T cells sorted from blood, obtained in a trial of the OX40 agonist ivuxolimab. The receptors were gathered from an adult with an advanced solid tumor such as melanoma, head and neck, liver or kidney cancer. The CDR3 runs from the conserved cysteine through the conserved F or W. The order of the fields is J gene, V gene, CDR3 length, clone size, D gene, CDR3 DNA, CDR3 protein. The D gene is left open where the match is weak. The size field is filled for only some rows; it gives once, few, many or a size class.

J gene: TRBJ1-2
V gene: TRBV28
CDR3 length: 13
clone size: -
D gene: -
CDR3 DNA: TGTGCCAGCAGTTTTGGTTCAGCCTATGGCTACACCTTC
CDR3 protein: CASSFGSAYGYTF

J gene: TRBJ2-1
V gene: TRBV7-2
CDR3 length: 15
clone size: -
D gene: -
CDR3 DNA: TGTGCCAGCAGCTTAGGGTTATCGGAATACAATGAGCAGTTCTTC
CDR3 protein: CASSLGLSEYNEQFF

J gene: TRBJ1-6
V gene: TRBV6-5
CDR3 length: 15
clone size: once
D gene: TRBD1
CDR3 DNA: TGTGCCAGCAGCACAGGGACAGTTAATAATTCACCCCTCCACTTT
CDR3 protein: CASSTGTVNNSPLHF

J gene: TRBJ1-3
V gene: TRBV5-8
CDR3 length: 14
clone size: few
D gene: -
CDR3 DNA: TGTGCCAGCAGCTTGTGGCCAAGGGGAAACACCATATATTTT
CDR3 protein: CASSLWPRGNTIYF

J gene: TRBJ1-5
V gene: TRBV19
CDR3 length: 15
clone size: -
D gene: -
CDR3 DNA: TGTGCCAGTAGTATGCGCGGAAATAGCAATCAGCCCCAGCATTTT
CDR3 protein: CASSMRGNSNQPQHF

J gene: TRBJ1-2
V gene: TRBV5-1
CDR3 length: 15
clone size: -
D gene: -
CDR3 DNA: TGCGCCAGCAGCTTGGATACTAGGGGCAGCTATGGCTACACCTTC
CDR3 protein: CASSLDTRGSYGYTF

J gene: TRBJ2-1
V gene: TRBV5-5
CDR3 length: 15
clone size: -
D gene: -
CDR3 DNA: TGTGCCAGCACCCCCGGTGTACCCTCCTACAATGAGCAGTTCTTC
CDR3 protein: CASTPGVPSYNEQFF

J gene: TRBJ2-7
V gene: TRBV18
CDR3 length: 15
clone size: -
D gene: TRBD2
CDR3 DNA: TGTGCCAGCTCATCGGGACTAGCGGGAGGGAACGAGCAGTACTTC
CDR3 protein: CASSSGLAGGNEQYF

J gene: TRBJ1-3
V gene: TRBV19
CDR3 length: 17
clone size: -
D gene: -
CDR3 DNA: TGTGCCACCGCCCCCAGACACGCTTCTTCCTCTGGAAACACCATATATTTT
CDR3 protein: CATAPRHASSSGNTIYF

J gene: TRBJ2-1
V gene: TRBV9
CDR3 length: 17
clone size: -
D gene: -
CDR3 DNA: TGTGCCAGCAGCGAGGAATACGGGGCCCGTTGGAGCAATGAGCAGTTCTTC
CDR3 protein: CASSEEYGARWSNEQFF

J gene: TRBJ2-7
V gene: TRBV12-5
CDR3 length: 10
clone size: -
D gene: -
CDR3 DNA: TGTGCTAGTGGGACCTACGAGCAGTACTTC
CDR3 protein: CASGTYEQYF

J gene: TRBJ2-5
V gene: TRBV28
CDR3 length: 13
clone size: -
D gene: TRBD2
CDR3 DNA: TGTGCCAGCAGTCCGGGGGGGGCCGAGACCCAGTACTTC
CDR3 protein: CASSPGGAETQYF

J gene: TRBJ2-7
V gene: TRBV7-2
CDR3 length: 13
clone size: -
D gene: TRBD1
CDR3 DNA: TGTGCCAGCAGCTGGGGACAGGCCTACGAGCAGTACTTC
CDR3 protein: CASSWGQAYEQYF

J gene: TRBJ2-5
V gene: TRBV25-1
CDR3 length: 14
clone size: -
D gene: -
CDR3 DNA: TGTGCCAGCAGTAAAAGCGTACGGCAAGAGACCCAGTACTTC
CDR3 protein: CASSKSVRQETQYF

J gene: TRBJ1-1
V gene: TRBV6-6
CDR3 length: 14
clone size: -
D gene: -
CDR3 DNA: TGTGCCAGCAGTTACGGACAGCGGAACACTGAAGCTTTCTTT
CDR3 protein: CASSYGQRNTEAFF

J gene: TRBJ1-5
V gene: TRBV5-5
CDR3 length: 14
clone size: -
D gene: -
CDR3 DNA: TGTGCCAGCAGCTTGAAAAATAGCAATCAGCCCCAGCATTTT
CDR3 protein: CASSLKNSNQPQHF

J gene: TRBJ2-1
V gene: TRBV7-9
CDR3 length: 16
clone size: -
D gene: TRBD2
CDR3 DNA: TGTGCCAGCAGCTCGAGACTAGCGGGCCTCACCGCTGAGCAGTTCTTC
CDR3 protein: CASSSRLAGLTAEQFF

J gene: TRBJ2-2
V gene: TRBV5-1
CDR3 length: 17
clone size: -
D gene: -
CDR3 DNA: TGCGCCAGCAGCCTCTCGAGATCACAACCCGGCACCGGGGAGCTGTTTTTT
CDR3 protein: CASSLSRSQPGTGELFF

J gene: TRBJ1-5
V gene: TRBV19
CDR3 length: 14
clone size: -
D gene: TRBD1
CDR3 DNA: TGTGCCAGTAGTACGACAGGGGGTTATCAGCCCCAGCATTTT
CDR3 protein: CASSTTGGYQPQHF

J gene: TRBJ2-5
V gene: TRBV5-1
CDR3 length: 16
clone size: -
D gene: TRBD2
CDR3 DNA: TGCGCCAGCAGCATGGTACTAGCGGGGTCGGAGGAGACCCAGTACTTC
CDR3 protein: CASSMVLAGSEETQYF

J gene: TRBJ1-1
V gene: TRBV7-9
CDR3 length: 13
clone size: -
D gene: -
CDR3 DNA: TGTGCCAGCAGCAAGGATTTGAACACTGAAGCTTTCTTT
CDR3 protein: CASSKDLNTEAFF

J gene: TRBJ2-2
V gene: TRBV30
CDR3 length: 12
clone size: -
D gene: -
CDR3 DNA: TGTGCCTGGACAGGGGGGACCGGGGAGCTGTTTTTT
CDR3 protein: CAWTGGTGELFF

J gene: TRBJ2-3
V gene: TRBV7-9
CDR3 length: 19
clone size: -
D gene: -
CDR3 DNA: TGTGCCAGCGCCTATGACAGGCGAACTCTACCCCGAGGCACAGATACGCAGTATTTT
CDR3 protein: CASAYDRRTLPRGTDTQYF

J gene: TRBJ2-5
V gene: TRBV7-9
CDR3 length: 16
clone size: -
D gene: TRBD2
CDR3 DNA: TGTGCCAGCGGAGATCGACTAGCGGGAGGACGGGAGACCCAGTACTTC
CDR3 protein: CASGDRLAGGRETQYF